One sample yielded the 20 T cell receptor beta chains listed below, sequenced in a study of blood T cell repertoires in COVID-19. The assay was immunoSEQ multiplex PCR, and TCRdb's table has in-frame clones only and misses some. Of about 430,000 clones listed, roughly 90% are singletons. Sequencing input: peripheral blood. These TCRs come from a man in his late teens or twenties with COVID-19, enrolled during active disease.

This rearrangement joins TRBV3-1 (or the pseudogene TRBV3-2) to TRBJ1-1; 11 nucleotides line up with TRBD1. This CDR3 is built from 15 residues. From germline, CDR1 is LGHDT and CDR2 YNNKEL (reference sequence). J lost 10 bases, V lost 4 bases, and 11 bases had no gene match. The CDR3 region has the DNA TGTGCCAGCAGCCCAAGGACAGGGGGCGCAGGAGTAGCTTTCTTT. This gives the protein CASSPRTGGAGVAFF.

The chain employs TRBV24-1 and TRBJ2-2; maybe TRBD1 (6 bases). There are 19 residues in the CDR3. From germline, CDR1 is KGHDR and CDR2 SFDVKD. Trimming pared 3 bases from V and 2 bases from J, leaving 21 bases between. CDR3 sequence: CATSDTARLRDTNTGELFF. DNA for the CDR3: TGTGCCACCAGTGATACGGCCCGCCTCCGGGACACAAACACCGGGGAGCTGTTTTTT.

The chain is built from TRBV12-5 and TRBJ2-5, with 8 nucleotides matching TRBD2. The germline gives CDR1 LGHNT, CDR2 FRNRAP. J gave up 4 bases and V 1 base, and 8 bases lay outside the gene matches. This CDR3 is 16 amino acids long. CDR3 region: CASGLGTSLIGETQYF. CDR3 DNA: TGTGCTAGTGGTTTGGGGACTAGCTTGATTGGAGAGACCCAGTACTTC.

V usage is TRBV24-1 and J usage is TRBJ2-5; 8 nucleotides match TRBD1. Unmatched junction bases numbered 9, after V lost 9 bases and J lost 7 bases. The CDR3 consists of 13 residues. Germline loops: CDR1 KGHDR, CDR2 SFDVKD. This chain's CDR3 is CATSQGALGTQYF. The CDR3 coding sequence is TGTGCCACCTCCCAGGGGGCGCTGGGGACCCAGTACTTC.

This clone has more than one count but fewer than ten. This chain connects TRBV5-4 to TRBJ1-3, with D unresolved. The CDR3 consists of 12 residues. Germline assignment: CDR1 SGHNT and CDR2 YYREEE (reference sequence). The V gene lost 4 bases and the J gene lost 4 bases, with 6 bases spanning the gap. For the CDR3, the DNA is TGTGCCAGCAGCCCCGAGGGAAACACCATATATTTT. This sequence encodes CASSPEGNTIYF.

About this clone: Within the sample, other DNA sequences also encode this same CDR3. The rearrangement uses TRBV12-3 or TRBV12-4 and TRBJ2-7; 7 positions agree with TRBD2. The CDR3 runs 13 residues. J gave up 2 bases and V 5 bases, and 3 bases lay outside the gene matches. The chain's CDR3 is CASSPRGAYEQYF. In DNA form, the CDR3 reads TGTGCCAGCAGTCCTCGGGGGGCCTACGAGCAGTACTTC.

The rearrangement uses TRBV2 and TRBJ2-4, with TRBD1 matching 10 bases. This CDR3 has 16 residues. J was trimmed by 2 bases and V by 5 bases; bases with no gene match: 6. CDR1 is SNHLY, CDR2 FYNNEI, per germline. CDR3 region: CASSSGQGNPKNIQYF. CDR3 nucleotide sequence: TGTGCCAGCAGTTCGGGACAGGGGAATCCCAAAAACATTCAGTACTTC. The full variable domain, with the rest looked up from reference TRBV2 and TRBJ2-4, is EPEVTQTPSHQVTQMGQEVILRCVPISNHLYFYWYRQILGQKVEFLVSFYNNEISEKSEIFDDQFSVERPDGSNFTLKIRSTKLEDSAMYFCASSSGQGNPKNIQYFGAGTRLSVL.

The chain recombines TRBV27 with TRBJ2-7; tentative D call: TRBD2 (6 bases). The V gene's germline CDR1 is MNHEY and CDR2 SMNVEV (reference sequence). The CDR3 totals 13 residues. V was trimmed by 7 bases and J by 3 bases, leaving 13 bases between them. CDR3 amino acids: CASIRGGDYEQYF. The CDR3 region has the DNA TGTGCCAGCATACGTGGAGGGGACTACGAGCAGTACTTC.

The chain has TRBV27 and TRBJ2-7, with 7 bases that match TRBD1. CDR3 length: 14 amino acids. V was pared by 4 bases and J by 2 bases, with 5 bases of the junction left unmatched. The germline V gene encodes CDR1 MNHEY and CDR2 SMNVEV (reference sequence). Here the CDR3 reads CASSWGTEPYEQYF. In nucleotides, the CDR3 is TGTGCCAGCAGTTGGGGGACAGAGCCCTACGAGCAGTACTTC.

The chain joins TRBV2 to TRBJ1-1; D gene ambiguous. The V and J ends lost 7 bases and 6 bases respectively, with 15 bases between them. This CDR3 contains 13 residues. Germline values: CDR1 SNHLY, CDR2 FYNNEI. The CDR3 loop is CASKNPGLSEAFF. Written as DNA, the CDR3 is TGTGCCAGCAAAAATCCGGGTTTGTCTGAAGCTTTCTTT.

The V and J genes are TRBV24-1 and TRBJ2-1; 13 bases map to TRBD2. The CDR3 loop spans 16 amino acids. The germline V gene has CDR1 KGHDR and CDR2 SFDVKD. After removal of 4 bases from V and 5 bases from J, the junction contained 4 bases not matched to a gene. CDR3 in DNA: TGTGCCACCAGTGACTCTGGACTAGCGGGGGACAATGAGCAGTTCTTC. This codes for CATSDSGLAGDNEQFF.

This sequence joins TRBV19 and TRBJ1-5; D not resolved. The CDR3 consists of 14 residues. Germline CDR1 LNHDA, CDR2 SQIVND (reference sequence). V lost 3 bases and J 3 bases, leaving 9 bases between the germline ends. This CDR3 is CASSIWANNQPQHF. In DNA, the CDR3 is TGTGCCAGTAGTATTTGGGCAAACAATCAGCCCCAGCATTTT.

The V call is TRBV11-3, the J call TRBJ2-1, with 8 nucleotides matching TRBD1. The CDR3 is 15 amino acids. Germline V gene data show CDR1 as SGHNT and CDR2 as YENEEA. Losses at the gene ends were 4 bases for V and 2 bases for J; bases not matched to a gene: 4. Written as DNA, the CDR3 is TGTGCCAGCAGCTCGACAGGGGACCCCTACAATGAGCAGTTCTTC. It is translated as CASSSTGDPYNEQFF.

The chain joins TRBV5-1 to TRBJ2-5; 8 nucleotides match TRBD1. This CDR3 comprises 17 residues. After removal of 0 bases from V and 3 bases from J, the junction contained 10 bases not matched to a gene. The germline V gene has CDR1 SGHRS and CDR2 YFSETQ. As DNA, the CDR3 is TGCGCCAGCAGCTTGGGGGCAGGGGGCGGATTTAAAGAGACCCAGTACTTC. This translates into CASSLGAGGGFKETQYF.

V is TRBV5-1 and J is TRBJ1-4, with TRBD1 as a possible D gene (5 bases). Trimming cost V 4 bases and J 6 bases, with 13 bases left between them. Germline-derived CDR1 and CDR2 are SGHRS and YFSETQ. The CDR3 loop spans 14 amino acids. CDR3 sequence reads: CASSPQGMDEKLFF. CDR3 DNA: TGCGCCAGCAGCCCGCAGGGAATGGATGAAAAACTGTTTTTT.

The J gene is TRBJ2-5, the V gene TRBV7-9; 8 bases map to TRBD2. Germline V gene sequence: CDR1 SEHNR, CDR2 FQNEAQ (reference sequence). The V segment lost 1 base and the J segment 4 bases; nucleotides outside the gene matches: 5. The CDR3 has 15 residues. CDR3 residues: CASSLGGGRRETQYF. As DNA, the CDR3 is TGTGCCAGCAGCTTAGGGGGCGGGAGGCGAGAGACCCAGTACTTC.

J is TRBJ2-7 and V is TRBV6-5, with a possible D match to TRBD1 (7 bases). V gave up 6 bases and J gave up 4 bases, with 19 bases separating them. Germline V gene lookup returns CDR1 MNHEY and CDR2 SVGAGI. The CDR3 has 15 amino acids. This CDR3 is CASSGGQGDWYEQYF. The CDR3 DNA is TGTGCCAGCAGCGGAGGGCAGGGGGATTGGTACGAGCAGTACTTC.

The chain carries TRBV7-6 and TRBJ2-5; D ambiguous. The CDR3 runs 13 residues. CDR1 and CDR2 from the germline V gene are SGHVS and FNYEAQ. Trimming pared 0 bases from V and 7 bases from J, leaving 9 bases between. The CDR3, as DNA: TGTGCCAGCAGCTTAGCCCTTCGAGGGACCCAGTACTTC. Translating it yields CASSLALRGTQYF.

This clone was seen a single time. The chain has TRBV6-1 and TRBJ2-5, with D possibly TRBD2 on 6 matching bases. V lost 2 bases to trimming and J lost 1 base, with 8 bases between them. The germline V gene encodes CDR1 MNHNS and CDR2 SASEGT. The CDR3 extends over 14 amino acids. CDR3 protein: CASSESTSQETQYF. The DNA for the CDR3 is TGTGCCAGCAGTGAATCGACTAGCCAAGAGACCCAGTACTTC.

The genes are TRBV9 and TRBJ2-1, with 12 positions matching TRBD2. V lost 0 bases to trimming and J lost 5 bases; unmatched junction nucleotides: 0. Germline CDR1 is SGDLS and CDR2 is YYNGEE. CDR3 length: 15 residues. CDR3 DNA sequence: TGTGCCAGCAGCGTAGGGACTAGCGGGGACAATGAGCAGTTCTTC. It is translated as CASSVGTSGDNEQFF.